The 17 T cell receptor beta chains presented below share a single source sample, sequenced in a study of shared clonotypes between healthy human individuals (dated by TCRdb to 2018 to 2020). Library generation was performed with the immunoSEQ multiplex PCR assay. TCRdb holds this immuneACCESS table with in-frame rearrangements only. Some clones are missing; in checked studies, unresolved V genes explain under half, and the rest has no known cause. The sample records fewer than 600,000 clones, 60% to 80% of which are singletons. The ten most abundant clones make up 12% of the sample. Material for sequencing was PBMCs. The receptors stem from a woman in her forties in good health. Some clones in this sample may be carry-over from other donors' samples.

CDR3 nucleotide sequence: TGTGCCAGCACCGTGGGGGGGGTCGTCTACGAGCAGTACTTC. Translation: CASTVGGVVYEQYF. The V call is TRBV7-9, the J call TRBJ2-7, with 7 nucleotides matching TRBD2. The CDR3 sequence is 14 residues long. The germline V gene has CDR1 SEHNR and CDR2 FQNEAQ (reference sequence). With V trimmed by 7 bases and J by 3 bases, 9 bases remained unmatched. Based on the CDR3 plus reference TRBV7-9 and TRBJ2-7, the full variable domain is DTGVSQNPRHKITKRGQNVTFRCDPISEHNRLYWYRQTLGQGPEFLTYFQNEAQLEKSRLLSDRFSAERPKGSFSTLEIQRTEQGDSAMYLCASTVGGVVYEQYFGPGTRLTVT.

The chain is built from TRBV4-1 and TRBJ2-3, with D possibly matching TRBD2 (6 bases). The V end lost 3 bases, the J end lost 3 bases, and 13 bases lay between the germline ends. The CDR3 covers 15 residues. Germline loops: CDR1 MGHRA, CDR2 YSYEKL. The CDR3 nucleotides read TGCGCCAGCAGCCAGACCTTAGCGGAAACAGATACGCAGTATTTT. Its translation is CASSQTLAETDTQYF.

This chain connects TRBV4-1 to TRBJ1-1; D is unresolved. V was clipped by 3 bases and J by 2 bases, with 10 bases between them. Germline assignment: CDR1 MGHRA and CDR2 YSYEKL. The CDR3 is 14 residues long. The CDR3 coding sequence is TGCGCCAGCAGCCAGGCAGGAGCCAACACTGAAGCTTTCTTT. The encoded protein is CASSQAGANTEAFF.

V gene TRBV5-1 combines with J gene TRBJ2-3; D uncertain. Trimming shortened V by 3 bases and J by 6 bases, and 14 bases separated the two germline ends. Germline V CDR1 and CDR2: SGHRS, YFSETQ. This CDR3 is built from 14 residues. The chain's CDR3 is CASSSRPSADTQYF. CDR3 DNA: TGCGCCAGCAGCTCCCGACCCTCCGCGGATACGCAGTATTTT.

The chain is built from TRBV5-1 and TRBJ2-1, with TRBD1 matching over 10 bases. CDR1 and CDR2 from the germline V gene are SGHRS and YFSETQ. This CDR3 has 15 residues. J gave up 2 bases and V 6 bases, and 5 bases lay outside the gene matches. This CDR3 is CASTAGTGAYNEQFF. In DNA, the CDR3 is TGCGCCAGCACCGCCGGGACAGGGGCCTACAATGAGCAGTTCTTC.

Only a few counts were recorded for this clone. This chain uses TRBV7-2 with TRBJ2-7; D gene ambiguous. This CDR3 is built from 13 residues. Germline CDR1 reads SGHTA; CDR2 reads FQGNSA. The V end was cut by 5 bases, the J end by 7 bases, with 15 bases between. As DNA, the CDR3 is TGTGCCAGCAGCCCTTCACCACCAAATGAGCAGTACTTC. Encoded protein: CASSPSPPNEQYF.

V gene TRBV30 combines with J gene TRBJ1-1; D uncertain. Germline CDR1 reads GTSNPN; CDR2 reads SVGIG (reference sequence). CDR3 length: 13 residues. V dropped 2 bases and J dropped 0 bases, with 7 bases sitting between them. This chain's CDR3 is CAWSLGMNTEAFF. CDR3 sequence (DNA): TGTGCCTGGAGTTTAGGCATGAACACTGAAGCTTTCTTT.

For the CDR3, the DNA is TGTGCCAGCTCACAACTACAGGGAGAAAACACTGAAGCTTTCTTT. Translating it yields CASSQLQGENTEAFF. The chain is built from TRBV18 and TRBJ1-1; D is possibly TRBD1 (6 bases). V gave up 4 bases and J gave up 2 bases, with 14 bases separating them. The CDR3 extends over 15 amino acids. The germline CDR1 and CDR2 sequences are KGHSH and LQKENI.

This rearrangement joins TRBV5-1 to TRBJ1-5; 8 bases map to TRBD1. Germline loops: CDR1 SGHRS, CDR2 YFSETQ. Germline trimming cut 0 bases from V and 8 bases from J; bases unmatched to any gene: 7. This CDR3 contains 15 residues. The CDR3 DNA follows: TGCGCCAGCAGCTTGGGGGCAGGGGGCCAGGAGCCCCAGCATTTT. It yields the protein CASSLGAGGQEPQHF.

V and J are TRBV11-2 and TRBJ2-1; 7 bases align to TRBD2. Germline CDR1 SGHAT, CDR2 FQNNGV. J gave up 7 bases and V 4 bases, and 13 bases lay outside the gene matches. This CDR3 has 16 amino acids. CDR3 protein: CASSSWGVGRSNEQFF. CDR3 bases: TGTGCCAGCAGCTCCTGGGGGGTCGGGAGGAGTAATGAGCAGTTCTTC. Combining the CDR3 with reference TRBV11-2 and TRBJ2-1 gives the whole variable domain EAGVAQSPRYKIIEKRQSVAFWCNPISGHATLYWYQQILGQGPKLLIQFQNNGVVDDSQLPKDRFSAERLKGVDSTLKIQPAKLEDSAVYLCASSSWGVGRSNEQFFGPGTRLTVL.

The V call is TRBV7-9, the J call TRBJ1-6; the D is unclear. The CDR3 has 14 amino acids. CDR1 is SEHNR, CDR2 FQNEAQ, per germline (reference sequence). V was shortened by 8 bases and J by 8 bases, with 16 bases between the two germline ends. The CDR3 coding sequence is TGTGCCAGCGAGGCCCTCCGGTGGGATTCACCCCTCCACTTT. Protein: CASEALRWDSPLHF.

The J gene is TRBJ1-1, the V gene TRBV7-9, with D unclear. The CDR3 contains 13 residues. CDR1 is SEHNR, CDR2 FQNEAQ, per germline (reference sequence). Trimming removed 4 bases from V and 0 bases from J, with 6 bases in between. CDR3 sequence: CASSYTMNTEAFF. DNA for the CDR3: TGTGCCAGCAGCTATACAATGAACACTGAAGCTTTCTTT.

The chain is built from TRBV5-6 and TRBJ2-5; no firm D call. The germline CDR1 and CDR2 sequences are SGHDT and YYEEEE. This CDR3 has 14 amino acids. V lost 0 bases, J lost 3 bases, and 9 bases lay in between. The DNA of the CDR3 is TGTGCCAGCAGCTTGGCCGGGTTGGAAGAGACCCAGTACTTC. Its protein is CASSLAGLEETQYF.

The chain couples TRBV7-8 to TRBJ2-7; unclear D gene. V lost 0 bases, J lost 1 base, and 10 bases lay in between. The CDR3 is made up of 15 amino acids. Per germline, CDR1 SGHVS and CDR2 FQNEAQ. CDR3 bases: TGTGCCAGCAGCTTAGCGCTGGGAAGATCCTACGAGCAGTACTTC. Encoded protein: CASSLALGRSYEQYF.

Concerning this clone: With only one base between it and a far larger clone, this is likely a read error. The chain has TRBV30 and TRBJ2-1; 8 nucleotides line up with TRBD2. CDR1 is GTSNPN, CDR2 SVGIG, per germline (reference sequence). The CDR3 length is 15 residues. J gave up 9 bases and V 3 bases, and 13 bases lay outside the gene matches. CDR3 in amino acids: CAWSGPAGVDSEQFF. The CDR3 region has the DNA TGTGCCTGGAGCGGACCAGCGGGAGTGGATAGTGAGCAGTTCTTC.

The chain carries TRBV18 and TRBJ2-6; D perhaps matches TRBD1 (8 bases). Trimming removed 4 bases from V and 0 bases from J, with 28 bases in between. The CDR3 is made up of 22 amino acids. Per the germline V gene, CDR1 is KGHSH and CDR2 is LQKENI. The CDR3 spells CASSRGTGDSGLEFSGANVLTF. Here the CDR3 DNA reads TGTGCCAGCTCACGAGGGACAGGAGATTCCGGACTAGAGTTCTCTGGGGCCAACGTCCTGACTTTC.

This clone was detected only a few times. The same CDR3 also results from other DNA sequences found in this sample. The chain carries TRBV7-9 and TRBJ1-5; D unresolved. The germline gives CDR1 SEHNR, CDR2 FQNEAQ (reference sequence). The CDR3 runs to 13 residues. With 0 bases removed from V and 6 bases from J, the gap between germline ends came to 6 bases. The CDR3 protein is CASSLAGSQPQHF. The CDR3 bases are TGTGCCAGCAGCTTAGCGGGAAGTCAGCCCCAGCATTTT. The full variable domain, rest sourced from reference TRBV7-9 and TRBJ1-5, is DTGVSQNPRHKITKRGQNVTFRCDPISEHNRLYWYRQTLGQGPEFLTYFQNEAQLEKSRLLSDRFSAERPKGSFSTLEIQRTEQGDSAMYLCASSLAGSQPQHFGDGTRLSIL.